The TCR beta chain under discussion was sequenced for a study of blood T cell repertoires in COVID-19. Authors' analysis steps: Reference gene primer amplification in the assay estimated nucleated cell counts. Measured with immunoSEQ multiplex PCR; TCRdb has only the in-frame clones, and not every one. The V and J calls and clone size were taken over from that table, and D and trimming were inferred from the DNA. The table shows some 170,000 clones, with 65% to 85% occurring only once. All enrollees were roughly 18 to 89 years old and from 20 to 30 US areas. Participant-reported clinical history was the basis for cohort assignment. Recovered participants had two consecutive negative NP/OP PCR tests, healthcare professional clearance, or symptom resolution. V was pared by 6 bases and J by 4 bases, with 11 bases between. Germline assignment: CDR1 MNHEY and CDR2 SVGAGI. The CDR3 spans 13 residues.

The V gene is TRBV6-5, the J gene TRBJ2-3, with D possibly being TRBD2 (5 bases). The receptor was derived from a man aged 40-49 years who had recovered from COVID-19. Sequencing was performed on PBMCs or T cells enriched from blood (not recorded which). The CDR3 region has the DNA TGTGCCAGCAGGTCCCTAGCCGCAGATACGCAGTATTTT. This encodes CASRSLAADTQYF.